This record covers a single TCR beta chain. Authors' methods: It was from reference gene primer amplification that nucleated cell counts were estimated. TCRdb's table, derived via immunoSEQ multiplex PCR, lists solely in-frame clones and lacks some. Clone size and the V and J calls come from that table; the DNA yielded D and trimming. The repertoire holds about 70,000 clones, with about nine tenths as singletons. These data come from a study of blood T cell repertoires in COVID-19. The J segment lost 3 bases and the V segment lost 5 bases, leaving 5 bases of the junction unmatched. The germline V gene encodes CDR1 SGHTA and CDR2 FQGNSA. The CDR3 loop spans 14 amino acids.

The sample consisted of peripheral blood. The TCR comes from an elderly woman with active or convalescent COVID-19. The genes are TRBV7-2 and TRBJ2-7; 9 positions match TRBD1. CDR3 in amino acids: CASSKGTGHYEQYF. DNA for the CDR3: TGTGCCAGCAGCAAAGGGACAGGGCACTACGAGCAGTACTTC.